Shown below are 26 T cell receptor beta chains from a single sample sequenced in a study of T cell changes during pregnancy in multiple sclerosis. The repertoire was sequenced with immunoSEQ multiplex PCR; TCRdb's copy has only in-frame clones and lacks some. Of fewer than 50,000 clones in the sample, roughly 92% are singletons; the top ten hold 0.3% to 0.4%. Source: CD4+ T cells from peripheral blood mononuclear cells, taken in the second trimester of pregnancy. The receptors here all came from a female donor in good health, enrolled as a control in a pregnancy study.

The sample holds one count of this clone. The chain recombines TRBV10-3 with TRBJ2-5; 10 positions agree with TRBD2. The V segment lost 5 bases and the J segment 5 bases; nucleotides outside the gene matches: 8. CDR1 and CDR2 (germline): ENHRY, SYGVKD. The length of the CDR3 is 15 residues. The CDR3 here is CAISPSGGAGETQYF. The DNA of the CDR3 is TGTGCCATCAGTCCGAGCGGGGGGGCTGGGGAGACCCAGTACTTC.

This chain joins TRBV19 and TRBJ1-5; D is uncertain. Germline V CDR1 and CDR2: LNHDA, SQIVND (reference sequence). Trimming removed 7 bases at V and 7 bases at J, with 23 bases between. The CDR3 is 16 amino acids. The CDR3 loop is CASTTNPVAGGQPQHF. The CDR3 nucleotides read TGTGCCAGTACCACCAATCCCGTGGCAGGTGGACAGCCCCAGCATTTT.

The CDR3 loop reads CAWDREETQYF. The CDR3, as DNA: TGTGCCTGGGACAGGGAAGAGACCCAGTACTTC. The rearrangement links TRBV30 to TRBJ2-5; 7 bases match TRBD1. Germline V CDR1 and CDR2: GTSNPN, SVGIG (reference sequence). J gave up 3 bases and V 5 bases, and 0 bases lay outside the gene matches. The CDR3 has 11 amino acids.

The gene calls are TRBV4-2 and TRBJ2-3, with TRBD2 identical over 11 bases. J was trimmed by 7 bases and V by 3 bases; bases with no gene match: 12. From germline, CDR1 is LGHNA and CDR2 YNFKEQ. The CDR3 sequence is 17 residues long. The CDR3 DNA reads as TGTGCCAGCAGCCAGGATTCTAGCGGGGGGCAAAGAAATACGCAGTATTTT. Encoded protein: CASSQDSSGGQRNTQYF.

The CDR3 spells CASSLGRGGYTF. In DNA, the CDR3 is TGTGCCAGCAGCTTAGGGAGGGGTGGCTACACCTTC. The chain carries TRBV11-2 and TRBJ1-2; weak D call: TRBD1 (5 bases). CDR3 length: 12 amino acids. Germline V gene data show CDR1 as SGHAT and CDR2 as FQNNGV. V gave up 1 base and J gave up 7 bases, with 7 bases separating them.

This chain connects TRBV4-2 to TRBJ2-3; TRBD2 agrees at 8 bases. Germline V CDR1 and CDR2: LGHNA, YNFKEQ. This CDR3 is 16 amino acids long. V lost 0 bases and J lost 6; bases outside the gene matches: 8. The CDR3: CASSQDPGTSGDTQYF. Here the CDR3 DNA reads TGTGCCAGCAGCCAAGATCCAGGGACTAGTGGCGATACGCAGTATTTT.

This sequence joins TRBV6-6 and TRBJ1-5; a weak D match, TRBD1 (6 bases). V was cut by 10 bases and J by 0 bases, with 13 bases left in between. CDR3 length: 14 amino acids. Germline CDR1 reads MNHNY; CDR2 reads SVGAGI (reference sequence). Written as DNA, the CDR3 is TGTGCCACCATGACAGGTCATAGCAATCAGCCCCAGCATTTT. It encodes CATMTGHSNQPQHF.

This clone has just a few counts. The chain combines TRBV30 with TRBJ1-5; D may be TRBD1 (5 bases). The CDR3 is 13 amino acids. V shed 2 bases and J shed 5 bases, with 10 bases lying between them. CDR1 is GTSNPN, CDR2 SVGIG, per germline (reference sequence). As DNA, the CDR3 is TGTGCCTGGAGTCCCAGGGATGATCAGCCCCAGCATTTT. This translates into CAWSPRDDQPQHF. Combining the CDR3 with reference TRBV30 and TRBJ1-5 gives the whole variable domain SQTIHQWPATLVQPVGSPLSLECTVEGTSNPNLYWYRQAAGRGLQLLFYSVGIGQISSEVPQNLSASRPQDRQFILSSKKLLLSDSGFYLCAWSPRDDQPQHFGDGTRLSIL.

This clone has a single count. The genes are TRBV6-4 and TRBJ1-5, with TRBD1 matching over 8 bases. The CDR3 sequence is 15 residues long. CDR1 is MRHNA and CDR2 is SNTAGT in the germline V gene. V dropped 3 bases and J dropped 7; count of bases not matched to a gene: 8. The chain's CDR3 is CASSEQGDFRQPQHF. The DNA of the CDR3 is TGTGCCAGCAGTGAACAGGGGGATTTTAGGCAGCCCCAGCATTTT.

This rearrangement joins TRBV30 to TRBJ2-3; D is unresolved. V lost 4 bases to trimming and J lost 6 bases, with 11 bases between them. Per germline, CDR1 GTSNPN and CDR2 SVGIG (reference sequence). The CDR3 covers 12 residues. The CDR3 nucleotides read TGTGCCTGGAATAGACTTGGGGATACGCAGTATTTT. Residues: CAWNRLGDTQYF.

V and J are TRBV28 and TRBJ1-5; no clear D. From germline, CDR1 is MDHEN and CDR2 SYDVKM. Trimming left V 5 bases short and J 3 bases short, with 5 bases between. The CDR3 runs to 12 residues. The CDR3 DNA follows: TGTGCCAGCAGTCTGTACAATCAGCCCCAGCATTTT. Its protein product is CASSLYNQPQHF.

The chain couples TRBV19 to TRBJ2-3, with 8 positions matching TRBD2. This CDR3 spans 14 amino acids. CDR1 is LNHDA, CDR2 SQIVND, per germline (reference sequence). V gave up 6 bases and J gave up 1 base; unmatched junction bases: 3. CDR3 region: CASRKTSGTDTQYF. The CDR3 DNA reads TGTGCCAGTAGGAAGACTAGCGGCACAGATACGCAGTATTTT.

The rearrangement joins TRBV20-1 to TRBJ1-2, with D unclear. Germline V lookup: CDR1 DFQATT, CDR2 SNEGSKA (reference sequence). This CDR3 comprises 10 residues. V was clipped by 0 bases and J by 14 bases, with 10 bases between them. For the CDR3, the DNA is TGCAGTGCTAGAGACAGGAGGGAGACCTTC. This encodes CSARDRRETF.

V usage is TRBV27 and J usage is TRBJ1-1; D not certain. Germline CDR1 and CDR2: MNHEY and SMNVEV (reference sequence). V dropped 5 bases and J dropped 10 bases, with 17 bases sitting between them. This CDR3 region has 13 residues. DNA of the CDR3: TGTGCCAGCAGTCCTACCCGGACTGTGGGAGCTTTCTTT. Its protein is CASSPTRTVGAFF.

V and J are TRBV19 and TRBJ1-2; 10 nucleotides match TRBD1. Germline lookup yields CDR1 LNHDA and CDR2 SQIVND (reference sequence). The CDR3 extends over 14 amino acids. V lost 7 bases to trimming and J lost 7 bases; unmatched junction nucleotides: 9. CDR3 sequence: CASKAGQGIGGYTF. The DNA of the CDR3 is TGTGCCAGTAAAGCGGGACAGGGGATAGGTGGCTACACCTTC. The full variable domain, its missing parts supplied by reference TRBV19 and TRBJ1-2, is DGGITQSPKYLFRKEGQNVTLSCEQNLNHDAMYWYRQDPGQGLRLIYYSQIVNDFQKGDIAEGYSVSREKKESFPLTVTSAQKNPTAFYLCASKAGQGIGGYTFGSGTRLTVV.

The chain joins TRBV19 to TRBJ2-7; a possible D gene is TRBD1 (6 bases). Germline V gene data show CDR1 as LNHDA and CDR2 as SQIVND (reference sequence). This CDR3 region has 14 residues. The V and J ends lost 3 bases and 2 bases respectively, with 11 bases between them. CDR3: CASSIPGQTYEQYF. CDR3 in DNA: TGTGCCAGTAGTATTCCAGGACAGACCTACGAGCAGTACTTC.

This clone was observed once. The chain carries TRBV27 and TRBJ1-3; D not resolved. CDR3 length: 13 residues. Germline V gene data show CDR1 as MNHEY and CDR2 as SMNVEV (reference sequence). V lost 8 bases to trimming and J lost 1 base, with 9 bases between them. The CDR3 is CASQAVSGNTIYF. For the CDR3, the DNA is TGTGCCAGCCAGGCCGTATCTGGAAACACCATATATTTT.

The V and J genes are TRBV27 and TRBJ1-6; 8 positions match TRBD1. Germline V gene data show CDR1 as MNHEY and CDR2 as SMNVEV (reference sequence). This CDR3 has 17 residues. Unmatched junction bases numbered 6, after V lost 2 bases and J lost 3 bases. CDR3 region: CASSLGTTGGYNSPLHF. Here the CDR3 DNA reads TGTGCCAGCAGTTTAGGAACAACAGGGGGCTATAATTCACCCCTCCACTTT.

This chain uses TRBV5-4 with TRBJ1-1; perhaps TRBD1 as D (5 bases). The CDR3 extends over 14 amino acids. Germline assignment: CDR1 SGHNT and CDR2 YYREEE (reference sequence). V was trimmed by 0 bases and J by 6 bases, leaving 12 bases between them. CDR3 nucleotide sequence: TGTGCCAGCAGCTTGGGTCAGGGAGGGGCTGAAGCTTTCTTT. Protein product: CASSLGQGGAEAFF.

This chain joins TRBV11-3 and TRBJ2-1, with D possibly matching TRBD2 (6 bases). Trimming cost V 2 bases and J 3 bases, with 11 bases left between them. The length of the CDR3 is 15 residues. CDR1 is SGHNT, CDR2 YENEEA, per germline. DNA of the CDR3: TGTGCCAGCAGCTTACTTAGCGGAAACTACAATGAGCAGTTCTTC. It codes for CASSLLSGNYNEQFF.

The chain joins TRBV6-1 to TRBJ2-4; TRBD1 might be the D (6 bases). Germline loops: CDR1 MNHNS, CDR2 SASEGT. The CDR3 length is 16 residues. V shed 4 bases and J shed 0 bases, with 13 bases lying between them. DNA of the CDR3: TGTGCCAGCAGTGCACCGATAGGGGGAGCCAAAAACATTCAGTACTTC. Its translation: CASSAPIGGAKNIQYF.

The J gene is TRBJ1-3, the V gene TRBV28, with a possible D match to TRBD1 (6 bases). CDR3 size: 14 residues. Germline V gives CDR1 MDHEN, CDR2 SYDVKM. V was shortened by 7 bases and J by 2 bases, with 12 bases between the two germline ends. CDR3 nucleotides: TGTGCCAGCATCGAGGGGGTAGCTGGAAACACCATATATTTT. As protein: CASIEGVAGNTIYF.

Only one count was recorded for this clone. The J gene is TRBJ1-2, the V gene TRBV6-6; 7 bases fit TRBD1. Germline V gene sequence: CDR1 MNHNY, CDR2 SVGAGI (reference sequence). This CDR3 is built from 14 residues. Trimming cost V 6 bases and J 3 bases; bases outside gene matches: 7. This CDR3 is CASSPQGQDYGYTF. The CDR3 DNA is TGTGCCAGCAGCCCACAGGGGCAGGACTATGGCTACACCTTC.

The chain recombines TRBV27 with TRBJ1-2; 7 bases match TRBD1. The CDR3 sequence is 13 residues long. The V and J ends lost 5 bases and 5 bases, in that order; junction bases with no gene match: 5. Looked up from germline, CDR1 is MNHEY and CDR2 is SMNVEV (reference sequence). CDR3 coding DNA: TGTGCCAGCAGTCCCGGGACAGATTATGGCTACACCTTC. Amino acid sequence: CASSPGTDYGYTF.

This clone appeared a few times. CDR3 DNA sequence: TGTGCCTGGAGTATACAGGACAATCAGCCCCAGCATTTT. This translates into CAWSIQDNQPQHF. The chain joins TRBV30 to TRBJ1-5, with D perhaps TRBD1 (5 bases). V lost 2 bases to trimming and J lost 3 bases, with 8 bases between them. The germline V gene encodes CDR1 GTSNPN and CDR2 SVGIG (reference sequence). The CDR3 is 13 amino acids.

V is TRBV28 and J is TRBJ2-5; 7 bases agree with TRBD2. The junction had 6 bases not matched to a gene; V was cut back by 2 bases and J by 9 bases. Germline V gives CDR1 MDHEN, CDR2 SYDVKM. The CDR3 has 13 amino acids. Written as DNA, the CDR3 is TGTGCCAGCAGTTTAGGGGGGGGGATTTCCCAGTACTTC. Its translation is CASSLGGGISQYF. Looking up the rest from reference TRBV28 and TRBJ2-5 gives the full variable domain: DVKVTQSSRYLVKRTGEKVFLECVQDMDHENMFWYRQDPGLGLRLIYFSYDVKMKEKGDIPEGYSVSREKKERFSLILESASTNQTSMYLCASSLGGGISQYFGPGTRLLVL.